This T cell receptor (beta chain) is from a study of vaccination and CD4 T cells after COVID-19. About the research overall: Convalescent patients had positive nasal swab PCR results for SARS-CoV-2. Disease was mild in eight to ten and severe in one.

Oncomine TCR Beta short-read sequencing was applied to DNA from cultured CD4+ T cells. The template was genomic DNA from cultured CD4+ T cells. A single record per CDR3 protein comes from TCRdb applying MiXCR to the PCR reads. This sample yields around 12,000 distinct CDR3 sequences, of which about 38% are seen a single time; 11% belongs to the top ten. On this clonotype: What it binds is unknown.

Sample treatment: approximately nine-day PBMC culture with coronavirus spike peptide pools or control peptides (ViraFEST assay). The material was CD4+ T cells from blood, cultured in vitro, obtained after SARS-CoV-2 vaccination. The TCR sequence derives from a human donor who had recovered from COVID-19.

The CDR3 DNA reads as TGCAGCGTACAGTCCAGGGAGTCCCCCTACGAGCAGTACTTC. Translated, it gives CSVQSRESPYEQYF. The V and J genes are TRBV29-1 and TRBJ2-7, with D tentatively TRBD1 or TRBD2 (5 bases each). Trimming stripped 6 bases from V and 2 bases from J, with 17 bases between. The germline CDR1 and CDR2 sequences are SQVTM and ANQGSEA. The CDR3 extends over 14 amino acids.